Each of the 25 T cell receptor beta chains below was sequenced from the same sample in a study of cytomegalovirus exposure and HLA in healthy donors. Method: immunoSEQ multiplex PCR; TCRdb's copy keeps in-frame clones and lacks some. The table includes fewer than 85,000 clones, about 96% detected once. Input material: PBMCs. Receptors originate from a woman aged 18-29 years in good health and CMV-seronegative.

This clone showed up just once. The chain is built from TRBV19 and TRBJ1-5; D is perhaps TRBD1 (6 bases). The CDR3 has 16 residues. V lost 5 bases and J lost 5, with 19 bases in between. Germline V gene data show CDR1 as LNHDA and CDR2 as SQIVND (reference sequence). The CDR3 nucleotides read TGTGCCAGTAGTCCCCGGGACACGAAAGGGTATCAGCCCCAGCATTTT. Its protein product is CASSPRDTKGYQPQHF.

The chain combines TRBV15 with TRBJ1-1, with D perhaps TRBD1 (5 bases). Germline V CDR1 and CDR2: LNHNV, YYDKDF (reference sequence). This CDR3 has 15 amino acids. The V gene lost 5 bases and the J gene lost 3 bases, with 16 bases spanning the gap. The CDR3 spells CATSPRQYADTEAFF. The CDR3, as DNA: TGTGCCACCAGCCCTCGACAGTATGCGGACACTGAAGCTTTCTTT.

This sequence joins TRBV6-4 and TRBJ2-1, with TRBD1 matching 9 bases. The CDR3 is 13 residues long. After removal of 6 bases from V and 6 bases from J, the junction contained 3 bases not matched to a gene. Germline V gives CDR1 MRHNA, CDR2 SNTAGT. The CDR3 protein is CASRGQGVNEQFF. CDR3 DNA sequence: TGTGCCAGCAGGGGACAGGGCGTCAATGAGCAGTTCTTC.

The gene calls are TRBV12-1 and TRBJ2-7; the D call in the table, TRBD2, was not verified against the DNA. TRBV12-1 is a recognized pseudogene. CDR3 length: 18 amino acids. DNA for the CDR3: TGTGCCAGCAGCTTTGTGTTATGCGGTTTTTTCTCCAGCTACGAGCAGTACTTC. Protein sequence: CASSFVLCGFFSSYEQYF.

The chain is built from TRBV6-1 and TRBJ2-7; weak D call: TRBD2 (6 bases). Trimming removed 4 bases at V and 2 bases at J, with 9 bases between. The CDR3 extends over 13 amino acids. CDR1 and CDR2 (germline): MNHNS, SASEGT. Here the CDR3 DNA reads TGTGCCAGCAGTGGGGACTCCACCTACGAGCAGTACTTC. Protein sequence: CASSGDSTYEQYF.

This sequence joins TRBV6-6 and TRBJ2-7, with unresolved D. The germline V and J ends were trimmed by 7 bases and 2 bases, with 18 bases remaining between them. In germline, CDR1 is MNHNY, CDR2 SVGAGI (reference sequence). CDR3 length equals 15 residues. CDR3 coding DNA: TGTGCCAGCAATTCGGTAACGCACGCTCCCTACGAGCAGTACTTC. This sequence encodes CASNSVTHAPYEQYF.

The gene calls are TRBV7-6 and TRBJ2-5; TRBD1 might be the D (6 bases). Trimming removed 1 base at V and 5 bases at J, with 14 bases between. Germline-derived CDR1 and CDR2 are SGHVS and FNYEAQ. This CDR3 has 15 amino acids. The CDR3 DNA follows: TGTGCCAGCAGCTTAGACAGGGATATCGAGGAGACCCAGTACTTC. Its translation: CASSLDRDIEETQYF.

CDR3 DNA: TGCGCCAGCAGCTTAGGAGCTAACTATGGCTACACCTTC. Translation: CASSLGANYGYTF. V gene TRBV5-1 combines with J gene TRBJ1-2; D gene uncertain. Germline V gene data show CDR1 as SGHRS and CDR2 as YFSETQ. The CDR3 runs to 13 residues. Between the trimmed V and J ends, which lost 2 bases and 0 bases, there was a span of 5 bases. Together with reference TRBV5-1 and TRBJ1-2, the CDR3 gives the full variable domain: KAGVTQTPRYLIKTRGQQVTLSCSPISGHRSVSWYQQTPGQGLQFLFEYFSETQRNKGNFPGRFSGRQFSNSRSEMNVSTLELGDSALYLCASSLGANYGYTFGSGTRLTVV.

This clone was detected only once. The chain joins TRBV6-1 to TRBJ2-1; D might be TRBD2 (5 bases). Trimming left V 7 bases short and J 10 bases short, with 17 bases between. Per the germline V gene, CDR1 is MNHNS and CDR2 is SASEGT. This CDR3 region has 13 residues. This CDR3 is CASNSVRPGEQFF. CDR3 sequence (DNA): TGTGCCAGCAATAGCGTACGTCCGGGGGAGCAGTTCTTC.

The V and J genes are TRBV7-9 and TRBJ1-3; no firm D call. Trimming pared 2 bases from V and 3 bases from J, leaving 8 bases between. The length of the CDR3 is 14 residues. Germline assignment: CDR1 SEHNR and CDR2 FQNEAQ (reference sequence). The CDR3 reads CASSLSGIGNTIYF. The CDR3 DNA sequence: TGTGCCAGCAGCTTATCCGGGATTGGAAACACCATATATTTT.

The gene calls are TRBV10-3 and TRBJ2-1, with 11 bases matching TRBD2. The CDR3 loop spans 17 amino acids. From germline, CDR1 is ENHRY and CDR2 SYGVKD. V was pared by 0 bases and J by 2 bases, with 3 bases of the junction left unmatched. The DNA for the CDR3 is TGTGCCATCAGTGAGTCCGGGACTAGCGGAACCTACAATGAGCAGTTCTTC. It yields the protein CAISESGTSGTYNEQFF.

This chain links TRBV5-4 with TRBJ2-3; TRBD2 agrees at 12 bases. Losses at the gene ends were 4 bases for V and 5 bases for J; bases not matched to a gene: 5. This CDR3 has 15 residues. CDR1 and CDR2 (germline): SGHNT, YYREEE (reference sequence). The DNA of the CDR3 is TGTGCCAGCAGCAGACTAGCGGGAGCTAAAGATACGCAGTATTTT. This gives the protein CASSRLAGAKDTQYF.

The chain employs TRBV19 and TRBJ1-5, with no clear D. The CDR3 is 14 amino acids. V was shortened by 8 bases and J by 3 bases, with 14 bases between the two germline ends. Per the germline V gene, CDR1 is LNHDA and CDR2 is SQIVND (reference sequence). The CDR3 is CASVGSRTNQPQHF. CDR3 DNA sequence: TGTGCCAGTGTGGGCAGCCGTACCAATCAGCCCCAGCATTTT.

CDR3: CASSQVTRDTQYF. In DNA form, the CDR3 reads TGTGCCAGCAGCCAAGTCACTCGAGATACGCAGTATTTT. The gene calls are TRBV14 and TRBJ2-3; D is unclear. CDR1 is SGHDN and CDR2 is FVKESK in the germline V gene. Trimming took off 1 base at V and 5 bases at J, with 7 bases between the two ends. This CDR3 spans 13 amino acids.

CDR3 region: CATSRDHTDTQYF. The DNA for the CDR3 is TGTGCCACCAGCAGAGATCACACAGATACGCAGTATTTT. This chain uses TRBV15 with TRBJ2-3, with D unresolved. V was pared by 0 bases and J by 2 bases, with 3 bases between. The length of the CDR3 is 13 residues. Germline CDR1 is LNHNV and CDR2 is YYDKDF (reference sequence).

J is TRBJ1-1 and V is TRBV10-1; no clear D gene. The CDR3 has 13 residues. Looked up from germline, CDR1 is WNHNN and CDR2 is SYGVQD (reference sequence). Trimming stripped 10 bases from V and 4 bases from J, with 16 bases between. In DNA form, the CDR3 reads TGCGCCACCAACCCAGGCCACCGCACTGAAGCTTTCTTT. It translates to CATNPGHRTEAFF.

The chain joins TRBV18 to TRBJ2-7; the D is unclear. V was pared by 3 bases and J by 1 base, with 13 bases between. Germline V gene data show CDR1 as KGHSH and CDR2 as LQKENI. The CDR3 is made up of 15 amino acids. In nucleotides, the CDR3 is TGTGCCAGCTCACCGGTGTCAGATTGGTCCTACGAGCAGTACTTC. Translation gives CASSPVSDWSYEQYF.

This clone showed up just once. CDR3 region: CSGAGQMNTEAFF. CDR3 DNA sequence: TGCAGCGGAGCAGGGCAGATGAACACTGAAGCTTTCTTT. The V gene is TRBV29-1, the J gene TRBJ1-1, with D tentatively TRBD1 (5 bases). The germline gives CDR1 SQVTM, CDR2 ANQGSEA. This CDR3 contains 13 residues. V was cut by 7 bases and J by 0 bases, with 12 bases left in between. Supplemented by reference TRBV29-1 and TRBJ1-1, the full variable domain reads SAVISQKPSRDICQRGTSLTIQCQVDSQVTMMFWYRQQPGQSLTLIATANQGSEATYESGFVIDKFPISRPNLTFSTLTVSNMSPEDSSIYLCSGAGQMNTEAFFGQGTRLTVV.

V gene TRBV6-5 combines with J gene TRBJ2-3; TRBD1 might be the D (5 bases). Germline V gene lookup returns CDR1 MNHEY and CDR2 SVGAGI. This CDR3 is 13 amino acids long. The V end was cut by 4 bases, the J end by 2 bases, with 7 bases between. The CDR3 here is CASSSGLTDTQYF. The DNA of the CDR3 is TGTGCCAGCAGTTCAGGGCTCACAGATACGCAGTATTTT.

V gene TRBV11-1 combines with J gene TRBJ2-1; D may be TRBD1 (7 bases). The CDR3 spans 13 residues. Deletions cut 6 bases from V and 7 bases from J, with 13 bases between. Germline V CDR1 and CDR2: SGHAT, FQDESV (reference sequence). The CDR3 loop reads CASREGAGNEQFF. As DNA, the CDR3 is TGTGCCAGCAGAGAGGGGGCGGGAAATGAGCAGTTCTTC.

The CDR3 loop is CASRPIRPGGEGDTDTQYF. CDR3 nucleotides: TGTGCCAGCAGACCTATCCGGCCGGGAGGGGAAGGTGACACAGATACGCAGTATTTT. V is TRBV13 and J is TRBJ2-3, with 8 bases fitting TRBD2. Germline values: CDR1 PRHDT, CDR2 FYEKMQ (reference sequence). There are 19 residues in the CDR3. V shed 6 bases and J 2 bases; nucleotides not matched to a gene: 19.

The genes are TRBV9 and TRBJ2-7; TRBD2 is a possible D gene (5 bases). The CDR3 has 14 amino acids. Germline V gene data show CDR1 as SGDLS and CDR2 as YYNGEE. The V end lost 4 bases, the J end lost 3 bases, and 14 bases lay between the germline ends. The CDR3 is CASSLPGRDYEQYF. In nucleotides, the CDR3 is TGTGCCAGCAGCCTCCCGGGAAGGGACTACGAGCAGTACTTC.

This clone has more than one count but fewer than ten. The chain joins TRBV6-1 to TRBJ1-5; D is perhaps TRBD1 (6 bases). Germline CDR1 is MNHNS and CDR2 is SASEGT. Deletions cut 4 bases from V and 7 bases from J, with 8 bases between. The CDR3 runs to 12 residues. CDR3 amino acids: CASSVQGQPQHF. The DNA for the CDR3 is TGTGCCAGCAGTGTACAGGGCCAGCCCCAGCATTTT.

This clone has a single count. The chain carries TRBV6-1 and TRBJ2-5; perhaps TRBD1 as D (6 bases). Trimming pared 7 bases from V and 6 bases from J, leaving 15 bases between. Germline CDR1 MNHNS, CDR2 SASEGT. The CDR3 sequence is 13 residues long. CDR3 nucleotides: TGTGCCAGCACGATTTGGACAGAAAAGACCCAGTACTTC. Translation: CASTIWTEKTQYF.

V and J are TRBV18 and TRBJ2-3, with 8 positions matching TRBD1. Germline V gene lookup returns CDR1 KGHSH and CDR2 LQKENI. The CDR3 spans 14 residues. V lost 6 bases to trimming and J lost 3 bases; unmatched junction nucleotides: 5. CDR3 coding DNA: TGTGCCAGCTCCGGACAGGGTAGGACAGATACGCAGTATTTT. Protein product: CASSGQGRTDTQYF.